This record covers a single T cell receptor (beta chain). Its antigen is currently unknown. The source of the sample is a study of beta chain features in type 1 diabetes. Overall study results and limits: Patients and controls would be equally affected if PCR favored shorter templates. It was among patients, rather than healthy donors, that naive, central memory and Treg TCRB repertoires appeared more similar. cDNA sequencing could over-represent cells with high TCR expression.

Expressed TCRB transcripts were sequenced because the entire RNA isolate underwent reverse transcription. Sequencing used immunoSEQ multiplex PCR; TCRdb keeps in-frame clones, though not all of them. The sample lists hundreds of thousands of clones; less than 9.5% were seen once. The TCR originated in a woman younger than 35 in good health. Sequenced material: central memory CD4+ T cells from blood.

The CDR3 DNA sequence: TGTGCCAGCAGCTTTAGCGGAGGCGGGAGCTATGGCTACACCTTC. As protein: CASSFSGGGSYGYTF. This chain links TRBV7-2 with TRBJ1-2; D not resolved. Germline CDR1 SGHTA, CDR2 FQGNSA. Trimming removed 3 bases at V and 4 bases at J, with 15 bases between. The CDR3 is 15 residues long.